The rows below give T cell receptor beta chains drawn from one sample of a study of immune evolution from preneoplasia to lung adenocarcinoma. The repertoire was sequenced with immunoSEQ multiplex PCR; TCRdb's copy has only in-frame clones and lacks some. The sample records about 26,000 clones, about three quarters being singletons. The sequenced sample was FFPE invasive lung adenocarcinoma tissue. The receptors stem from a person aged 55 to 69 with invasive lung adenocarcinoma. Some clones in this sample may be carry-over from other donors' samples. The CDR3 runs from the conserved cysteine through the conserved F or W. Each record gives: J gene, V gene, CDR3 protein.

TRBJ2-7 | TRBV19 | CASSTRLAGGGSYEQYF
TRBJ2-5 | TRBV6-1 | CASSEIRATAWQETQYF
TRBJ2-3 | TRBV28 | CASSKNTDTQYF
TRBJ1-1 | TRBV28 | CASSLGVRNTEAFF
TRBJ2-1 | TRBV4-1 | CASSQDALNEQFF
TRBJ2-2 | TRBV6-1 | CASSETLLGELFF
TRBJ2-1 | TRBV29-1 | CSVALGYKSYNEQFF
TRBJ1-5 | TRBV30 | CAWSASNRGPNQPQHF
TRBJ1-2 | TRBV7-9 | CASSLAYRGYTF
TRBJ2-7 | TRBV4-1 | CASSQDPSYYYEQYF
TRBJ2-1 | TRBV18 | CASSPGGVPDNEQFF
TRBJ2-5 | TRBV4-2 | CASSQGTEYQETQYF
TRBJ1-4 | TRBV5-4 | CASSMGRINEKLFF
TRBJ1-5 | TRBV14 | CASRLRTGFISNQPQHF
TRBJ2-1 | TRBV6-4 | CASSEVAGEYNEQFF
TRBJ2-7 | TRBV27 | CASSLRGWNEQYF
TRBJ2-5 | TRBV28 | CASTDSSGSRETQYF
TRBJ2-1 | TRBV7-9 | CASSSRQGISDEQFF
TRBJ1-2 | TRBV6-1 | CASGRYGYTF
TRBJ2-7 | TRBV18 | CASSPLPGLYEQYF
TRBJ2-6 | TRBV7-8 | CASSSQGLDFSGANVLTF
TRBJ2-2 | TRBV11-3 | CASSLGWTGGDFWGNGELFF
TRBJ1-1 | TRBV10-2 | CASSSQGNTEAFF
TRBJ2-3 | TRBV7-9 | CASSGLGLDTQYF
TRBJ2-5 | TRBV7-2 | CASSRLATQYF
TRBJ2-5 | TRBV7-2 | CASSLGPQETQYF
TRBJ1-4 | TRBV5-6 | CASTTRRDATNEKLFF
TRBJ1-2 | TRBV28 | CASSLTSGGGYYGYTF
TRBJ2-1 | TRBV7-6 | CASSRQPYSGVESWGNEQFF
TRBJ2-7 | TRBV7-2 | CASSSPASYEQYF
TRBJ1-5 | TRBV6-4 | CASGTGGNQPQHF
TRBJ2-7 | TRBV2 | CASSAQKGQTRNYF
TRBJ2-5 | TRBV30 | CAWSGQGRWETQYF
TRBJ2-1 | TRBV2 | CASRAGVLNEQFF